These 3 T cell receptor beta chains came from one sample sequenced in a study of blood T cell repertoires in COVID-19. Clones were read by immunoSEQ multiplex PCR, and TCRdb kept only the in-frame ones, dropping some. The data hold 120,000 to 150,000 clones, with around 87% observed a single time. The specimen was PBMCs or T cells enriched from blood (not recorded which). Receptor source: a woman aged 30 to 39 with acute COVID-19.

The chain has TRBV19 and TRBJ2-7; tentatively, D is TRBD1 (6 bases). Germline CDR1 reads LNHDA; CDR2 reads SQIVND (reference sequence). The CDR3 is 14 amino acids. Deletions cut 5 bases from V and 4 bases from J, with 15 bases between. The CDR3 here is CASSFPGQNYEQYF. For the CDR3, the DNA is TGTGCCAGTAGTTTCCCGGGACAAAATTACGAGCAGTACTTC.

The chain uses TRBV7-2 and TRBJ2-3; tentatively, D is TRBD2 (6 bases). This CDR3 is 15 amino acids long. CDR1 and CDR2 (germline): SGHTA, FQGNSA. Deletions cut 1 base from V and 3 bases from J, with 11 bases between. The CDR3, as DNA: TGTGCCAGCAGCTTAGGACTAGTAATGACAGATACGCAGTATTTT. This gives the protein CASSLGLVMTDTQYF.

V usage is TRBV6-1 and J usage is TRBJ2-7; 9 nucleotides align to TRBD2. The junction had 4 bases not matched to a gene; V was cut back by 2 bases and J by 5 bases. Germline V gene data show CDR1 as MNHNS and CDR2 as SASEGT. This CDR3 region has 14 residues. CDR3 coding DNA: TGTGCCAGCAGTGAATGGCTAGCGGGAAACGAGCAGTACTTC. This sequence encodes CASSEWLAGNEQYF.